The source of this T cell receptor beta chain is a study of shared clonotypes between healthy human individuals. Study-level results: Genetic and exposure-history diversity was limited by the small donor number.

The V end lost 2 bases, the J end lost 6 bases, and 9 bases lay between the germline ends. The CDR3 totals 13 residues. Germline lookup yields CDR1 ENHRY and CDR2 SYGVKD. Note on this clone: Its specificity is not known.

Some clones are missing from TCRdb's copy, which holds only in-frame ones; the method was immunoSEQ multiplex PCR. This sample has hundreds of thousands of clones, with roughly 79% found just once. The chain carries TRBV10-3 and TRBJ2-3; D gene uncertain. This TCR was recovered from a woman aged 35 to 49 in good health. Some clones in this sample may be carry-over from other donors' samples. Material: PBMCs. The CDR3 DNA sequence: TGTGCCATCAGTGAGGAAGCCTCCGATACGCAGTATTTT. Residues: CAISEEASDTQYF.